This T cell receptor (beta chain) was sequenced in a study of regulatory T cells in long-lasting Graves disease. The germline CDR1 and CDR2 sequences are MDHEN and SYDVKM. The CDR3 is 15 residues long. V trimming: 6 bases; J trimming: 2 bases; junction bases outside the gene matches: 8. This clonotype was found many times. The antigen is unknown. Construction of the TCR beta libraries employed iRepertoire HTBI primers in conjunction with Arm-PCR of CDR3 regions. In the study's own analysis: Sample data revealed approximately 60 TRBV and 14 TRBJ segments. TCRdb ran MiXCR on the multiplex PCR reads and lists one entry per CDR3 protein. These V and J calls are TCRdb output, not the study's own analysis. The sample contains approximately 500,000 distinct CDR3 sequences, 20% to 25% of which appear only once. Findings and caveats of the study: Persistent Graves' patients showed less TCR diversity than newly diagnosed ones.

The time point: persistent/refractory GD, antithyroid drugs over 5 years with positive TRAb. Making the TCR library involved RNA that had been extracted from PBMCs. The chain uses TRBV28 and TRBJ1-2; 8 bases map to TRBD1. Sample: peripheral blood mononuclear cells (PBMCs), taken when the disease was refractory, from a patient treated with antithyroid drugs. This TCR was sampled from a female donor with Graves disease. CDR3 sequence (DNA): TGTGCCAGCAGAGAAACCCAGGGGGCGAACTATGGCTACACCTTC. Residues: CASRETQGANYGYTF.